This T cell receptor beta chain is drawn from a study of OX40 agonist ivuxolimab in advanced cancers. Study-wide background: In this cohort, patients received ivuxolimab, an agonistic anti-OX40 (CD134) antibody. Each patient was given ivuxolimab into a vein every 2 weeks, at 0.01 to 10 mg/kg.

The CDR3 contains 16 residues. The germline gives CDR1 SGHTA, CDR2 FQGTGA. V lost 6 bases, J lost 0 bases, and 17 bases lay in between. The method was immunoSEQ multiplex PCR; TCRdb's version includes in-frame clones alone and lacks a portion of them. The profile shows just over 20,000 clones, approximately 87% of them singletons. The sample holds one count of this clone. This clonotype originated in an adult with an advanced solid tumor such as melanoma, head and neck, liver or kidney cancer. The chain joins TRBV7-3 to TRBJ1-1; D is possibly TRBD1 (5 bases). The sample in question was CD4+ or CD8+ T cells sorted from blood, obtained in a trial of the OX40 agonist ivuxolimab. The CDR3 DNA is TGTGCCAGCAGTTCCCAAGGCGGGACCCTGAACACTGAAGCTTTCTTT. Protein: CASSSQGGTLNTEAFF.